The sequence of this TCR beta chain was determined in a study of vaccination and CD4 T cells after COVID-19. Background on the study: The makeup of the convalescents was six males and four females, two of them Hispanic. The study drew post-COVID samples a median about 100 days after diagnosis (range 35 to 161). Cells were stimulated with overlapping spike peptide pools from SARS-CoV-2, HCoV-NL63, HCoV-OC43 and HCoV-229E.

Sequenced with the Oncomine TCR Beta short-read assay was DNA taken from cultured CD4+ T cells. TCRdb recomputed calls from the PCR reads with MiXCR, one row per CDR3 protein. The sample lists 15,000 to 20,000 distinct CDR3 sequences, about 60% seen once, with under 8.5% in the top ten. Study results and limitations: In convalescent patients, 304 of 307 vaccine-specific clones were mono-reactive for SARS-CoV-2 spike.

This clonotype was picked up a small number of times. Its antigen remains unidentified. Treatment specified: roughly ten-day PBMC culture with coronavirus spike peptide pools or control peptides (ViraFEST assay). The TCR originated in a human donor who had recovered from COVID-19. The sequencing sample was made of CD4+ T cells from blood, cultured in vitro.

DNA of the CDR3: TGTGCCAGCAGTTTCGGGGGCTCTAGGTCCGGGGAGCTGTTTTTT. Encoded protein: CASSFGGSRSGELFF. The chain employs TRBV27 and TRBJ2-2; D is tentatively TRBD1 or TRBD2 (6 bases each). Trimming removed 3 bases from V and 6 bases from J, with 14 bases in between. This CDR3 has 15 amino acids. CDR1 and CDR2 from the germline V gene are MNHEY and SMNVEV (reference sequence).